The clone carrying this T cell receptor beta chain was picked up one time. Its antigen remains unidentified. This sample is drawn from a study of shared clonotypes between healthy human individuals. Study-level information: Donor composition was two women and three men, aged 18 to 49.

At a deep level, the assay was run. The table came from immunoSEQ multiplex PCR; TCRdb's copy has only in-frame clones and leaves some out. The sample records about 600,000 clones, around 76% being singletons. CDR1 and CDR2 (germline): SEHNR, FQNEAQ (reference sequence). CDR3 length: 14 amino acids. Trimming left V 6 bases short and J 8 bases short, with 19 bases between. Regarding the study as a whole: It was only blood that was sampled, and tissue repertoires likely differ.

The chain couples TRBV7-9 to TRBJ1-2, with D hard to call. The specimen sequenced was PBMCs. This clonotype was obtained from a woman between 40 and 50 years old in good health. Some clones in this sample may be carry-over from other donors' samples. CDR3 amino acids: CASRPGVTARGYTF. As DNA, the CDR3 is TGTGCCAGCAGGCCCGGGGTTACAGCTAGGGGCTACACCTTC.